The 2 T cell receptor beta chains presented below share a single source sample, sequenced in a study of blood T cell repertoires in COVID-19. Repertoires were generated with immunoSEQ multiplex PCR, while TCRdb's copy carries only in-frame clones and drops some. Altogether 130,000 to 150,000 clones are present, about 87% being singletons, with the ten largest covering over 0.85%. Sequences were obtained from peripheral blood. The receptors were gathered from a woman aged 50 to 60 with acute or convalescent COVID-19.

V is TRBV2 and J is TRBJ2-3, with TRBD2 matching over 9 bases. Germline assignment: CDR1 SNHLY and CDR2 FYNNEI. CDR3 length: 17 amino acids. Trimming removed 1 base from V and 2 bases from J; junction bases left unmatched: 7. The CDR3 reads CASSEVRTSAFTDTQYF. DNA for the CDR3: TGTGCCAGCAGTGAAGTCCGGACTAGCGCATTCACAGATACGCAGTATTTT.

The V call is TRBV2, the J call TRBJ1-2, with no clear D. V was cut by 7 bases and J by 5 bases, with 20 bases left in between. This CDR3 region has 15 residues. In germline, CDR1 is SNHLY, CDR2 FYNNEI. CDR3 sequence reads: CASKILQTSAYGYTF. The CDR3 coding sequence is TGTGCCAGCAAGATCCTCCAGACCAGCGCTTATGGCTACACCTTC.